This T cell receptor (beta chain) was profiled in a study of T cells after yellow fever vaccination. Germline loops: CDR1 SGHVS, CDR2 FQNEAQ. This CDR3 has 14 residues. Trimming removed 5 bases at V and 4 bases at J, with 12 bases between. The study, taken as a whole, reports: The secondary response showed a weaker magnitude and a faster peak, day 5 versus 15. Subsequent to the booster, the majority of primary-vaccination clones reappeared (less than 97% CD4, more than 70% CD8).

TCRdb ran MiXCR on the 5' RACE reads and lists one entry per CDR3 protein. The sample lists 500,000 to 650,000 distinct CDR3 sequences, approximately 13% occurring once. This clonotype came up a few times. Its target is unknown. Sequenced material: PBMCs, taken on the day of the yellow fever booster vaccination. This TCR was sampled from a man aged 25 to 40 who received the YFV17D yellow fever vaccine. This rearrangement joins TRBV7-8 to TRBJ2-1; no clear D. CDR3: CASSSTGPYNEQFF. The CDR3 nucleotides read TGTGCCAGCAGCAGCACGGGCCCGTACAATGAGCAGTTCTTC.